This record covers a single T cell receptor (beta chain). Its antigen remains unknown. Produced via immunoSEQ multiplex PCR; TCRdb's table is partial and in-frame only. The sample has roughly 65,000 clones, just under 95% seen once. The record originates from a study of cytomegalovirus exposure and HLA in healthy donors. Points from the study as a whole: Some TCR beta chains (164 of them) were listed as cytomegalovirus-associated.

The CDR3 consists of 19 residues. This clonotype originated in a man between 18 and 29 years old in good health and CMV-seropositive. The V and J genes are TRBV21-1 and TRBJ2-7; the table calls TRBD1, which could not be checked here. TRBV21-1 is listed as a pseudogene. The sequencing input was PBMCs. CDR3 region: CASSNVVPMHKTGVYEQYF. The CDR3 DNA is TGTGCCAGCAGCAATGTGGTTCCGATGCATAAAACAGGGGTTTACGAGCAGTACTTC.